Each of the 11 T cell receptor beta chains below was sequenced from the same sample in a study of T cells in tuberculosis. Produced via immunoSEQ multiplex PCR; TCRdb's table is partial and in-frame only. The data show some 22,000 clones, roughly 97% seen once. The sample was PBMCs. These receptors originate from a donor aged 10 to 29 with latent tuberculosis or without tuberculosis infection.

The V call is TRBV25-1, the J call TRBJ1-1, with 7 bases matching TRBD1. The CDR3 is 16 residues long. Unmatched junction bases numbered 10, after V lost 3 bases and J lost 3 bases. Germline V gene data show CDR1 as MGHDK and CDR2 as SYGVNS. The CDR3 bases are TGTGCCAGCAGTGATTTTCCCAGGGGGAAAGACACTGAAGCTTTCTTT. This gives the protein CASSDFPRGKDTEAFF.

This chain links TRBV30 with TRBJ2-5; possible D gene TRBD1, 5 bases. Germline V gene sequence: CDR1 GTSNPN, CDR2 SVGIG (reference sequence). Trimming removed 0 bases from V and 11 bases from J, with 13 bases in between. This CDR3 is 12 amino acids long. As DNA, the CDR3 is TGTGCCTGGAGTGTAAAGGGGTTCAAGCAGTACTTC. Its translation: CAWSVKGFKQYF.

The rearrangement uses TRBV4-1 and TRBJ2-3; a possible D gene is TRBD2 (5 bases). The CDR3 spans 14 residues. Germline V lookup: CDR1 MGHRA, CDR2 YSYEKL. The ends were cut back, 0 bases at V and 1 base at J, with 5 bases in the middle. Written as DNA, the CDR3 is TGCGCCAGCAGCCAAGAGGAGGGCACAGATACGCAGTATTTT. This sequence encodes CASSQEEGTDTQYF.

CDR3 loop: CASSKSGTSFTDTQYF. As DNA, the CDR3 is TGTGCCAGCAGTAAATCCGGGACTAGCTTTACAGATACGCAGTATTTT. The V call is TRBV2, the J call TRBJ2-3; TRBD2 agrees at 9 bases. The CDR3 runs to 16 residues. The V segment lost 5 bases and the J segment 3 bases; nucleotides outside the gene matches: 9. CDR1 is SNHLY, CDR2 FYNNEI, per germline.

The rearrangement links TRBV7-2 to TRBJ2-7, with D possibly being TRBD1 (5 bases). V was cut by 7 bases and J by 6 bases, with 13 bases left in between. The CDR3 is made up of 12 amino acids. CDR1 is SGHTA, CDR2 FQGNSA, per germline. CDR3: CASNTGATEQYF. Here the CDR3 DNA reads TGTGCCAGCAACACAGGAGCGACCGAGCAGTACTTC.

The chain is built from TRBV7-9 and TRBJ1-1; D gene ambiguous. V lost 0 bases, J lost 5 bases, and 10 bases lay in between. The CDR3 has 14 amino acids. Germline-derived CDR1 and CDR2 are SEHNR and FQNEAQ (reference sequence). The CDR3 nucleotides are TGTGCCAGCAGCTTAGCGCTCGGGGATACTGAAGCTTTCTTT. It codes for CASSLALGDTEAFF.

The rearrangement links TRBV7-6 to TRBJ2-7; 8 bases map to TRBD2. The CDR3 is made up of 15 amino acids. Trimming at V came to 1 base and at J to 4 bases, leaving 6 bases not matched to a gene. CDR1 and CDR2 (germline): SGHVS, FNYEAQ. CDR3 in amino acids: CASSLGAGGDYEQYF. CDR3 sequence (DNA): TGTGCCAGCAGCTTAGGTGCCGGGGGGGATTACGAGCAGTACTTC.

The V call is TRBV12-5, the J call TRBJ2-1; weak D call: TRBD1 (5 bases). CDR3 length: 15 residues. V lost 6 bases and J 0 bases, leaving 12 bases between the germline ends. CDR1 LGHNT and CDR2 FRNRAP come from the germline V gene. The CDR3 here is CASGYRQSSYNEQFF. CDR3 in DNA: TGTGCTAGTGGCTATAGACAGAGCTCCTACAATGAGCAGTTCTTC. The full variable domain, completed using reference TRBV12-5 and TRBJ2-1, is DARVTQTPRHKVTEMGQEVTMRCQPILGHNTVFWYRQTMMQGLELLAYFRNRAPLDDSGMPKDRFSAEMPDATLATLKIQPSEPRDSAVYFCASGYRQSSYNEQFFGPGTRLTVL.

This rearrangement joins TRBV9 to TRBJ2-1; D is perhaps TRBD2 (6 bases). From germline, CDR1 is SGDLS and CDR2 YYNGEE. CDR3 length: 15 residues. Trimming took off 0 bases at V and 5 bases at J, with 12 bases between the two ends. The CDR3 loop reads CASSVGPGTHNEQFF. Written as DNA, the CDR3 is TGTGCCAGCAGCGTAGGCCCTGGGACTCACAATGAGCAGTTCTTC.

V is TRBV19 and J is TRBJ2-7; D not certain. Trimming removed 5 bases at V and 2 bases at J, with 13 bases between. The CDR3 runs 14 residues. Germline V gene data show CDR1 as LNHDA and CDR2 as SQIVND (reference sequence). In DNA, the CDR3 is TGTGCCAGTAGTTCGGTCAATGGGCCCTACGAGCAGTACTTC. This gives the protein CASSSVNGPYEQYF.

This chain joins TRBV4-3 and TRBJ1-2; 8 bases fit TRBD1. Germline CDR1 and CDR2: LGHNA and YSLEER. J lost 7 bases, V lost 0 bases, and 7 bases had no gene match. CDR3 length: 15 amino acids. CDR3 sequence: CASSQDRTGLGGYTF. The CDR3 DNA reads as TGCGCCAGCAGCCAAGATAGGACAGGGTTGGGTGGCTACACCTTC.